These 21 T cell receptor beta chains were all obtained from the same sample, sequenced in a study of vaccination and CD4 T cells after COVID-19 (dated by TCRdb to between 2020 and 2023). The library was generated by PCR. The sequencer was an Illumina iSeq 100. TCR sequencing of DNA from cultured CD4+ T cells used the Oncomine TCR Beta short-read assay at the Johns Hopkins FTIC core. TCRdb redid the processing of the public reads, applying fastp at Q25 and MiXCR, and retained in-frame beta chains. Identical CDR3 proteins give one entry, which carries the most common genes and DNA. This sample comprises just under 20,000 distinct CDR3 sequences, about 40% of them detected only once. 26% of the sample comes from the top ten. These receptors' targets are unknown. Explained via the paper, the treatment or condition label denotes: 10-day PBMC culture with coronavirus spike peptide pools or control peptides (ViraFEST assay).

The sample here was CD4+ T cells from blood, cultured in vitro, taken before SARS-CoV-2 vaccination. These TCRs come from a human donor who had recovered from COVID-19.

The V and J genes are TRBV20-1 and TRBJ1-1, with D hard to call. The CDR3 has 14 residues. CDR1 is DFQATT and CDR2 is SNEGSKA in the germline V gene (reference sequence). V lost 5 bases, J lost 0 bases, and 13 bases lay in between. The CDR3 loop reads CSAARQAMNTEAFF. The CDR3 region has the DNA TGCAGTGCTGCCCGGCAAGCGATGAACACTGAAGCTTTCTTT.

V gene TRBV12-3 or TRBV12-4 combines with J gene TRBJ1-2; D gene uncertain. The V and J ends lost 5 bases and 4 bases respectively, with 11 bases between them. CDR3 length: 13 amino acids. CDR3 coding DNA: TGTGCCAGCAGTCTACAGCCCTCCTATGGCTACACCTTC. Translated, it gives CASSLQPSYGYTF.

This sequence joins TRBV5-1 and TRBJ2-1; D is tentatively TRBD1 or TRBD2 (5 bases each). Germline CDR1 and CDR2: SGHRS and YFSETQ. V lost 1 base, J lost 6 bases, and 35 bases lay in between. The CDR3 runs to 22 residues. DNA of the CDR3: TGCGCCAGCAGCTTGAGTGGTACGGGGACGGATCCGGAGAGAGTGGCGGGCAATGAGCAGTTCTTC. Protein: CASSLSGTGTDPERVAGNEQFF.

The chain combines TRBV7-3 with TRBJ2-3, with no clear D. The CDR3 extends over 16 amino acids. CDR1 and CDR2 (germline): SGHTA, FQGTGA. Trimming pared 0 bases from V and 2 bases from J, leaving 12 bases between. The DNA of the CDR3 is TGTGCCAGCAGCTTAACTGGTAAAACTCACACAGATACGCAGTATTTT. Amino acids: CASSLTGKTHTDTQYF.

J is TRBJ2-2 and V is TRBV28; 11 nucleotides align to TRBD2. With V trimmed by 6 bases and J by 9 bases, 6 bases remained unmatched. CDR1 and CDR2 from the germline V gene are MDHEN and SYDVKM. This CDR3 is 14 amino acids long. CDR3 DNA sequence: TGTGCCAGCAGGGTTAGCGGGAGGGCCCGGGAGCTGTTTTTT. Translation gives CASRVSGRARELFF. Together with reference TRBV28 and TRBJ2-2, the CDR3 gives the full variable domain: DVKVTQSSRYLVKRTGEKVFLECVQDMDHENMFWYRQDPGLGLRLIYFSYDVKMKEKGDIPEGYSVSREKKERFSLILESASTNQTSMYLCASRVSGRARELFFGEGSRLTVL.

The chain couples TRBV20-1 to TRBJ1-6; tentative D call: TRBD1 (5 bases). Per germline, CDR1 DFQATT and CDR2 SNEGSKA (reference sequence). This CDR3 comprises 22 residues. The ends were cut back, 0 bases at V and 7 bases at J, with 34 bases in the middle. The CDR3 DNA is TGCAGTGCTAGAGATTCATCCCATCCGGGGGATTTACATGGATTGGGGAATTCACCCCTCCACTTT. Protein: CSARDSSHPGDLHGLGNSPLHF.

This rearrangement joins TRBV6-1 to TRBJ2-5, with 13 bases fitting TRBD2. J gave up 4 bases and V 6 bases, and 8 bases lay outside the gene matches. The CDR3 totals 16 residues. Germline V CDR1 and CDR2: MNHNS, SASEGT. CDR3 nucleotide sequence: TGTGCCAGCAGGGATGGACTAGCGGGGGCCATAGAGACCCAGTACTTC. Residues: CASRDGLAGAIETQYF.

This clonotype was seen a few times. The chain recombines TRBV6-5 with TRBJ1-1, with a tentative D call TRBD1 (5 bases). Germline V gene lookup returns CDR1 MNHEY and CDR2 SVGAGI. CDR3 size: 16 residues. Between the trimmed V and J ends, which lost 0 bases and 0 bases, there was a span of 11 bases. The CDR3 DNA reads TGTGCCAGCAGTTACTCGTGGGGCGGATTGAACACTGAAGCTTTCTTT. Protein product: CASSYSWGGLNTEAFF.

The chain uses TRBV12-5 and TRBJ1-1; 7 bases match TRBD1. CDR3 length: 16 residues. Germline trimming cut 5 bases from V and 1 base from J; bases unmatched to any gene: 10. Per germline, CDR1 LGHNT and CDR2 FRNRAP. The CDR3 sequence is CASGAPLGQRNTEAFF. DNA for the CDR3: TGTGCTAGTGGTGCCCCACTGGGACAGCGGAACACTGAAGCTTTCTTT.

The chain has TRBV7-2 and TRBJ2-7; tentative D call: TRBD2 (6 bases). This CDR3 has 15 amino acids. Between the trimmed V and J ends, which lost 1 base and 3 bases, there was a span of 13 bases. Looked up from germline, CDR1 is SGHTA and CDR2 is FQGNSA. Here the CDR3 reads CASSLVSGESYEQYF. In DNA form, the CDR3 reads TGTGCCAGCAGCTTAGTTAGCGGAGAGAGCTACGAGCAGTACTTC.

V is TRBV7-2 and J is TRBJ2-6; D call uncertain. The CDR3 runs 14 residues. From germline, CDR1 is SGHTA and CDR2 FQGNSA. V lost 3 bases to trimming and J lost 1 base, with 4 bases between them. The CDR3 DNA follows: TGTGCCAGCAGCTTTGGGTCTGGGGCCAACGTCCTGACTTTC. It translates to CASSFGSGANVLTF.

The chain couples TRBV6-1 to TRBJ2-2; weak D call: TRBD1 (5 bases). The CDR3 covers 14 residues. Trimming cost V 6 bases and J 5 bases, with 13 bases left between them. CDR1 MNHNS and CDR2 SASEGT come from the germline V gene. CDR3 region: CASSAEGETGELFF. The CDR3 nucleotides read TGTGCCAGCAGCGCAGAAGGGGAAACCGGGGAGCTGTTTTTT.

The rearrangement uses TRBV10-1 and TRBJ1-2; possibly TRBD1 for D (6 bases). Germline V gene lookup returns CDR1 WNHNN and CDR2 SYGVQD (reference sequence). CDR3 length: 11 residues. The V gene lost 10 bases and the J gene lost 7 bases, with 13 bases spanning the gap. CDR3 nucleotides: TGCGCCATCCACGGACAGCGTGGCTACACCTTC. This translates into CAIHGQRGYTF.

The J gene is TRBJ1-2, the V gene TRBV20-1, with D possibly matching TRBD1 (6 bases). In germline, CDR1 is DFQATT, CDR2 SNEGSKA (reference sequence). This CDR3 region has 13 residues. Trimming removed 0 bases at V and 9 bases at J, with 14 bases between. This CDR3 is CSARDAPGHSYTF. The CDR3 bases are TGCAGTGCTAGAGATGCTCCGGGACATAGCTACACCTTC.

The J gene is TRBJ2-1, the V gene TRBV2; D remains unclear. Trimming removed 7 bases at V and 4 bases at J, with 11 bases between. Germline V CDR1 and CDR2: SNHLY, FYNNEI. The CDR3 runs 13 residues. The CDR3 is CASTAGDYNEQFF. Here the CDR3 DNA reads TGTGCCAGCACGGCAGGAGATTACAATGAGCAGTTCTTC.

The V call is TRBV7-2, the J call TRBJ2-3, with no clear D. Deletions cut 2 bases from V and 1 base from J, with 10 bases between. This CDR3 has 15 amino acids. The germline CDR1 and CDR2 sequences are SGHTA and FQGNSA. The CDR3 region has the DNA TGTGCCAGCAGCTTAAGTATTCACGGCACAGATACGCAGTATTTT. This translates into CASSLSIHGTDTQYF.

The chain links TRBV20-1 to TRBJ2-1; D remains unclear. There are 15 residues in the CDR3. Germline lookup yields CDR1 DFQATT and CDR2 SNEGSKA (reference sequence). The V end was cut by 0 bases, the J end by 9 bases, with 18 bases between. In DNA form, the CDR3 reads TGCAGTGCTAGAGATCGTCGCCTGGGCGCTGGTGAGCAGTTCTTC. Amino acids: CSARDRRLGAGEQFF.

This chain connects TRBV20-1 to TRBJ1-1; D not resolved. This CDR3 is built from 8 residues. V gave up 6 bases and J gave up 11 bases, with 7 bases separating them. Per germline, CDR1 DFQATT and CDR2 SNEGSKA (reference sequence). CDR3 nucleotide sequence: TGCAGTGCCCGAGGCGCTTTCTTT. It codes for CSARGAFF.

This chain uses TRBV11-2 with TRBJ2-1; 8 bases map to TRBD1. Germline V gene lookup returns CDR1 SGHAT and CDR2 FQNNGV. The CDR3 extends over 15 amino acids. V shed 4 bases, J shed 9 bases, and the junction held 11 bases outside the gene matches. The CDR3 is CASSSRQGFTSEQFF. The CDR3 bases are TGTGCCAGCAGCTCAAGACAGGGGTTTACGAGTGAGCAGTTCTTC.

V usage is TRBV12-3 or TRBV12-4 and J usage is TRBJ1-2, with 11 bases that match TRBD1. CDR3 length equals 15 residues. V dropped 6 bases and J dropped 5; count of bases not matched to a gene: 8. The DNA for the CDR3 is TGTGCCAGCAGCCTCGGGACAGGGGGGAGTTATGGCTACACCTTC. It yields the protein CASSLGTGGSYGYTF.

The genes are TRBV20-1 and TRBJ2-1; 10 bases align to TRBD2. Per germline, CDR1 DFQATT and CDR2 SNEGSKA (reference sequence). Losses at the gene ends were 0 bases for V and 8 bases for J; bases not matched to a gene: 10. This CDR3 comprises 16 residues. As DNA, the CDR3 is TGCAGTGCTAGAGATGATACGCTAGCGGGAGTGCATGAGCAGTTCTTC. This sequence encodes CSARDDTLAGVHEQFF.